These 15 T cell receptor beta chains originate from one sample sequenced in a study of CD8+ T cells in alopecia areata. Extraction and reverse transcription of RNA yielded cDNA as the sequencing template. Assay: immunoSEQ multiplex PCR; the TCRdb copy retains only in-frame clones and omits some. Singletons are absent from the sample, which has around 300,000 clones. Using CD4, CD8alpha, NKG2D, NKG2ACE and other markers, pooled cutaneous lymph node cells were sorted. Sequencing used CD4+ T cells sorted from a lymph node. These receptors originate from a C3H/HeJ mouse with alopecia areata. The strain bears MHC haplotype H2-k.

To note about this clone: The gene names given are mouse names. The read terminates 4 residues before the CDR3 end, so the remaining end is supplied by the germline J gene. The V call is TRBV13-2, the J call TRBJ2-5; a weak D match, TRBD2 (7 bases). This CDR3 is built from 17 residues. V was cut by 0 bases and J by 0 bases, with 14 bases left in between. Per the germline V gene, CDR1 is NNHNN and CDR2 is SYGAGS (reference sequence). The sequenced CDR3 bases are TGTGCCAGCGGTGATGGCTGGGGGCCTCTTAACCAAGAC. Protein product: CASGDGWGPLNQD. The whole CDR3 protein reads CASGDGWGPLNQDTQYF.

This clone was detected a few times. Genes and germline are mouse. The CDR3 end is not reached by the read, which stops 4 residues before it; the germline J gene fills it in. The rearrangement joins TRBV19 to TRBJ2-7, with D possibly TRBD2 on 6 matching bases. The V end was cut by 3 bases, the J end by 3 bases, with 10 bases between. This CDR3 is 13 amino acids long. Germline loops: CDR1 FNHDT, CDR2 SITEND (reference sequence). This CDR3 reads CASSKGLLYEQYF. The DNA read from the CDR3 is TGTGCCAGCAGTAAGGGACTTCTCTAT.

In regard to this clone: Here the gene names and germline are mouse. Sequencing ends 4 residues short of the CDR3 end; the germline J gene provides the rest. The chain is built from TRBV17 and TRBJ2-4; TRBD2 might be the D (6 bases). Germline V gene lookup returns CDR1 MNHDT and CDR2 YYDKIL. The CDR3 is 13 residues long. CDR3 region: CASSRDWGNTLYF. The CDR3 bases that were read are TGTGCTAGCAGTAGAGATTGGGGGAAC.

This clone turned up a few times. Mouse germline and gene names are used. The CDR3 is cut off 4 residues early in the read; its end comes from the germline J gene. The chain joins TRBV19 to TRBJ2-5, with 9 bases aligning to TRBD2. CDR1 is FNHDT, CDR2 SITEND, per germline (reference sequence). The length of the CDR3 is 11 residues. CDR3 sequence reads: CASGLGDTQYF. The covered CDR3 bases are TGTGCCAGCGGACTGGGGGAC.

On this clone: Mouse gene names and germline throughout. The part of the CDR3 DNA that was read is TGTGCCAGCAGCCCCCTTCGGGACAATAACTATGCT. It specifies CASSPLRDNNYA. In full, the CDR3 reads CASSPLRDNNYAEQFF. The chain carries TRBV19 and TRBJ2-1, with a possible D match to TRBD1 (6 bases). The missing CDR3 end, 4 residues past where the read stops, is filled in from the germline J gene. Germline V lookup: CDR1 FNHDT, CDR2 SITEND (reference sequence). The V and J ends lost 5 bases and 0 bases respectively, with 15 bases between them. The length of the CDR3 is 16 residues.

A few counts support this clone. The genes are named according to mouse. Partial CDR3 DNA: TGTGCTAGCAGCCCTCGGGACAGATATGCT. Encoded protein: CASSPRDRYA. The full CDR3 protein reads CASSPRDRYAEQFF. The J gene is TRBJ2-1, the V gene TRBV21; TRBD1 matches at 7 bases. The missing CDR3 end, 4 residues past where the read stops, is filled in from the germline J gene. TRBV21 qualifies as an ORF whose function is uncertain. This CDR3 has 14 amino acids. The V gene end was trimmed by 6 bases and the J gene end by 4 bases; junction bases not matched to a gene: 6.

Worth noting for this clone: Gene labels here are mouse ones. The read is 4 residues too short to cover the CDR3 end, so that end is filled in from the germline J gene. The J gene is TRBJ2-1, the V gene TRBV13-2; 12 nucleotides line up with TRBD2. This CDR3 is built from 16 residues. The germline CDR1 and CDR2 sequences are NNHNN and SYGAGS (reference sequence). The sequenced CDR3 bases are TGTGCCAGCGGTGATGTGACTGGGGGGGCGTGGGCT. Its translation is CASGDVTGGAWA. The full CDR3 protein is CASGDVTGGAWAEQFF.

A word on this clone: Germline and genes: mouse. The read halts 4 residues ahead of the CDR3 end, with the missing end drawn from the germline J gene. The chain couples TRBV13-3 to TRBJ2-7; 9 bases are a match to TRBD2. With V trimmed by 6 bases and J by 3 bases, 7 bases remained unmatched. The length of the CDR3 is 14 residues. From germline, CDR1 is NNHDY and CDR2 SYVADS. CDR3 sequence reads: CASKNWGVHYEQYF. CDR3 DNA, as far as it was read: TGTGCCAGCAAGAACTGGGGGGTCCACTAT.

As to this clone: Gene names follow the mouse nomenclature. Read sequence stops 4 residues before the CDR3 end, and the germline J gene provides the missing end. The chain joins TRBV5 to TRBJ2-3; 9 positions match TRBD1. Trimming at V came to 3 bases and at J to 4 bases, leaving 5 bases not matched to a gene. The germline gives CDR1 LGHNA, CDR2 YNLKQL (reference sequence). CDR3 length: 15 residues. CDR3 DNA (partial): TGTGCCAGCAGCCAGGGACAGGGTAGACCAGAA. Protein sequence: CASSQGQGRPE. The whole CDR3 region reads CASSQGQGRPETLYF.

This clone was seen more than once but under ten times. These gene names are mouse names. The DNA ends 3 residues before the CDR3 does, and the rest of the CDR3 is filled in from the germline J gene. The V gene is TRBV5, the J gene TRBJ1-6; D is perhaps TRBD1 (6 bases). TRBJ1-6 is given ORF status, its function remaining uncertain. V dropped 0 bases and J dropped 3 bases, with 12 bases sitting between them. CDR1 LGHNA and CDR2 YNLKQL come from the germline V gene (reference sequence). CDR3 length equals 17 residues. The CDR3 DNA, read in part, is TGTGCCAGCAGCCAAGATCCCGGACAGAACTATAATTCGCCC. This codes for CASSQDPGQNYNSP. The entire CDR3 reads CASSQDPGQNYNSPLYF.

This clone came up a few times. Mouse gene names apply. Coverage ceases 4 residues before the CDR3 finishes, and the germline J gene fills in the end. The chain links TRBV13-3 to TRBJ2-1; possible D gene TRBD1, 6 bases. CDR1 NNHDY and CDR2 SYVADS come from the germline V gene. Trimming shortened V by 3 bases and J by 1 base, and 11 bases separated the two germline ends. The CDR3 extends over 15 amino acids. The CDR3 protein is CASSATGTNYAEQFF. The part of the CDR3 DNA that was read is TGTGCCAGCAGTGCCACCGGGACAAACTATGCT.

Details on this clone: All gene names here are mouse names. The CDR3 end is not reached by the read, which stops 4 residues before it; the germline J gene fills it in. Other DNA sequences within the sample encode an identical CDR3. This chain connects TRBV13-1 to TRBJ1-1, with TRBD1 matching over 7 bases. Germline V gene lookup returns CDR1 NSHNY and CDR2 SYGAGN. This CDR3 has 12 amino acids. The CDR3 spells CASSEQGTEVFF. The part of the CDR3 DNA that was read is TGTGCCAGCAGTGAACAGGGGACA.

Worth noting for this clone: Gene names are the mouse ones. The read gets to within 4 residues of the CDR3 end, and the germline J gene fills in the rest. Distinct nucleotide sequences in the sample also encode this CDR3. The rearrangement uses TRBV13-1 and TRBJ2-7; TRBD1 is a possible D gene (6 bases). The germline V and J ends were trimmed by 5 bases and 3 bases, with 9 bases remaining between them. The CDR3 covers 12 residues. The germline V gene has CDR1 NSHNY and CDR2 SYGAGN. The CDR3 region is CASRRDNYEQYF. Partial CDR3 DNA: TGTGCCAGCAGGAGGGACAACTAT.

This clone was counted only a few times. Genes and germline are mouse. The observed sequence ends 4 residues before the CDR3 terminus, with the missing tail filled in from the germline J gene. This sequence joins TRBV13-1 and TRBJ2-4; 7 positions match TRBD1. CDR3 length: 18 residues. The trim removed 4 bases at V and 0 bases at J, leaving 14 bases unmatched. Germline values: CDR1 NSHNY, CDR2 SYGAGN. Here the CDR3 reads CASSSTGTRKKSQNTLYF. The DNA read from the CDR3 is TGTGCCAGCAGTTCGACAGGGACAAGAAAAAAGAGTCAAAAC.

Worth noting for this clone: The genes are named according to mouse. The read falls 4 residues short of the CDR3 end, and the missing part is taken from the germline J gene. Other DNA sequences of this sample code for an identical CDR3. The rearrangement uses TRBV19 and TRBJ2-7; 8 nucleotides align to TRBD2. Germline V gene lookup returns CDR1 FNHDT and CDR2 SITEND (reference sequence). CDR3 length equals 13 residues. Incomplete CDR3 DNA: TGTGCCAGCAGTATTCACTGGGGGTAT. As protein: CASSIHWGY. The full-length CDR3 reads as CASSIHWGYEQYF. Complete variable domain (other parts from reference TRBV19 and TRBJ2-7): GGIITQTPKFLIGQEGQKLTLKCQQNFNHDTMYWYRQDSGKGLRLIYYSITENDLQKGDLSEGYDASREKKSSFSLTVTSAQKNEMAVFLCASSIHWGYEQYFGPGTRLTVL.